The 19 T cell receptor beta chains listed next were all sequenced from one sample in a study of regulatory T cells in long-lasting Graves disease. According to the study, TCR beta libraries were built with iRepertoire HTBI primers and CDR3-region Arm-PCR. From the multiplex PCR reads, TCRdb called clonotypes with MiXCR, one entry per CDR3 protein. Of 300,000 to 350,000 distinct CDR3 sequences in the sample, roughly a fifth are singletons; the top ten hold less than 30%. Time point reported: persistent/refractory GD, antithyroid drugs over 5 years with positive TRAb. The TCR library was made from RNA that had been extracted from PBMCs in TRIzol. The material sequenced was peripheral blood mononuclear cells (PBMCs), taken when the disease was refractory, from a patient treated with antithyroid drugs. These receptors originate from a female donor with Graves disease.

The sample holds many counts of this clonotype. Here the CDR3 reads CASSPTSGLSYEQYF. Here the CDR3 DNA reads TGTGCCAGCAGTCCGACTAGCGGGCTCTCCTACGAGCAGTACTTC. J is TRBJ2-7 and V is TRBV2; TRBD2 agrees at 10 bases. The V gene end was trimmed by 5 bases and the J gene end by 0 bases; junction bases not matched to a gene: 4. Germline V CDR1 and CDR2: SNHLY, FYNNEI. This CDR3 has 15 residues.

A few counts support this clonotype. The chain is built from TRBV14 and TRBJ1-3; D gene uncertain. Germline assignment: CDR1 SGHDN and CDR2 FVKESK. V lost 0 bases, J lost 1 base, and 13 bases lay in between. CDR3 length: 17 residues. CDR3 sequence: CASSQDYYGNSGNTIYF. In DNA form, the CDR3 reads TGTGCCAGCAGCCAAGATTATTACGGAAATTCTGGAAACACCATATATTTT.

This clonotype was counted between two and nine times. The V and J genes are TRBV7-2 and TRBJ1-3, with no clear D. Trimming removed 3 bases from V and 0 bases from J, with 9 bases in between. This CDR3 has 15 amino acids. From germline, CDR1 is SGHTA and CDR2 FQGNSA. The CDR3 coding sequence is TGTGCCAGCAGCTTTGGACCCGGCTCTGGAAACACCATATATTTT. Translated, it gives CASSFGPGSGNTIYF.

V usage is TRBV20-1 and J usage is TRBJ2-1, with D maybe TRBD2 (6 bases). The CDR3 sequence is 12 residues long. Germline CDR1 DFQATT, CDR2 SNEGSKA (reference sequence). Trimming pared 5 bases from V and 8 bases from J, leaving 13 bases between. The DNA of the CDR3 is TGCAGTGCTGGAGGGACCCAAGATGAGCAGTTCTTC. Protein product: CSAGGTQDEQFF.

The gene calls are TRBV6-5 and TRBJ2-6, with D uncertain. V lost 0 bases to trimming and J lost 0 bases, with 6 bases between them. CDR3 length equals 16 residues. The germline V gene has CDR1 MNHEY and CDR2 SVGAGI. The CDR3: CASSYSRNSGANVLTF. The CDR3 DNA follows: TGTGCCAGCAGTTACTCAAGAAACTCTGGGGCCAACGTCCTGACTTTC.

The gene calls are TRBV6-1 and TRBJ2-2, with D maybe TRBD1 (6 bases). Germline lookup yields CDR1 MNHNS and CDR2 SASEGT. With 11 bases removed from V and 3 bases from J, the gap between germline ends came to 13 bases. The length of the CDR3 is 13 residues. The CDR3: CAATGRDTGELFF. CDR3 bases: TGTGCCGCAACAGGGCGGGACACCGGGGAGCTGTTTTTT.

This clonotype was found many times. The junction shows a germline mismatch at one end, possibly a read error. The chain joins TRBV14 to TRBJ2-2, with 8 bases matching TRBD2. The CDR3 is 15 residues long. Germline V gene data show CDR1 as SGHDN and CDR2 as FVKESK. The CDR3 bases are TGTGCCAGCAGTCAAGCGGGAGTGCAGAGCGGGGAGCTGTTTTTT. It specifies CASSQAGVQSGELFF.

The chain combines TRBV5-1 with TRBJ1-2; D perhaps matches TRBD1 (6 bases). The CDR3 spans 15 residues. The V end was cut by 0 bases, the J end by 4 bases, with 13 bases between. The germline V gene encodes CDR1 SGHRS and CDR2 YFSETQ. The CDR3 here is CASSLASQGTYGYTF. CDR3 DNA: TGCGCCAGCAGCTTGGCTTCCCAGGGGACCTATGGCTACACCTTC.

The chain uses TRBV4-2 and TRBJ2-4; D assignment may be TRBD1 or TRBD2 (5 bases each). The germline gives CDR1 LGHNA, CDR2 YNFKEQ. CDR3 length: 17 residues. Trimming pared 6 bases from V and 0 bases from J, leaving 18 bases between. CDR3 in DNA: TGTGCCAGCAGAAACATGCTTCGGGACGGAGCCAAAAACATTCAGTACTTC. Translation: CASRNMLRDGAKNIQYF.

The rearrangement joins TRBV4-1 to TRBJ1-5; 8 bases line up with TRBD1. Germline CDR1 reads MGHRA; CDR2 reads YSYEKL. Unmatched junction bases numbered 18, after V lost 4 bases and J lost 4 bases. The CDR3 totals 19 residues. The CDR3 sequence: CASSPRRFPGQGANQPQHF. The DNA for the CDR3 is TGCGCCAGCAGCCCAAGGCGGTTCCCAGGGCAGGGGGCTAATCAGCCCCAGCATTTT.

For this clonotype: A read error may explain this, as a much larger clone is one base away. Likely a read error: the CDR3 ends without its conserved phenylalanine or tryptophan. This chain links TRBV12-3 or TRBV12-4 with TRBJ2-7; D not certain. The CDR3 contains 12 residues. V lost 8 bases and J lost 3, with 11 bases in between. In DNA, the CDR3 is TGTGCCAGCGGGCCCCGAGGCTACGAGCAGTACCTC. Amino acids: CASGPRGYEQYL.

There are many counts of this clonotype. CDR3 loop: CASRVRGGSSTDTQYF. In nucleotides, the CDR3 is TGTGCCAGCAGGGTTAGGGGGGGCTCTAGCACAGATACGCAGTATTTT. This chain uses TRBV2 with TRBJ2-3, with D possibly TRBD2 on 7 matching bases. The V and J ends lost 6 bases and 0 bases respectively, with 16 bases between them. CDR1 and CDR2 from the germline V gene are SNHLY and FYNNEI. The CDR3 has 16 amino acids.

This clonotype is a singleton in its sample. This clone may be a read error of a much larger clone one base away. The rearrangement joins TRBV6-1 to TRBJ1-2; weak D call: TRBD1 (5 bases). Trimming removed 7 bases from V and 7 bases from J, with 22 bases in between. This CDR3 region has 15 residues. The germline V gene encodes CDR1 MNHNS and CDR2 SASEGT. The CDR3 sequence is CASTTRRVDGPGYTF. CDR3 sequence (DNA): TGTGCCAGCACCACGCGCAGGGTTGATGGTCCTGGCTACACCTTC.

The chain carries TRBV5-1 and TRBJ2-1; no clear D. Germline values: CDR1 SGHRS, CDR2 YFSETQ. Trimming pared 5 bases from V and 1 base from J, leaving 16 bases between. This CDR3 comprises 16 residues. The CDR3 region is CASRPLDRKSYNEQFF. DNA for the CDR3: TGCGCCAGCAGACCGCTGGATAGAAAGTCCTACAATGAGCAGTTCTTC. Full variable domain (outside the CDR3, taken from reference TRBV5-1 and TRBJ2-1): KAGVTQTPRYLIKTRGQQVTLSCSPISGHRSVSWYQQTPGQGLQFLFEYFSETQRNKGNFPGRFSGRQFSNSRSEMNVSTLELGDSALYLCASRPLDRKSYNEQFFGPGTRLTVL.

This chain links TRBV29-1 with TRBJ1-4; TRBD1 matches at 9 bases. Germline V gene sequence: CDR1 SQVTM, CDR2 ANQGSEA. CDR3 length: 18 residues. Trimming at V came to 3 bases and at J to 7 bases, leaving 18 bases not matched to a gene. This CDR3 reads CSVDCTGTGYFWSEKLFF. DNA of the CDR3: TGCAGCGTTGATTGTACCGGGACAGGGTATTTTTGGAGTGAAAAACTGTTTTTT.

In its sample, this clonotype was seen many times. The V gene is TRBV30, the J gene TRBJ1-2, with unresolved D. Deletions cut 0 bases from V and 5 bases from J, with 10 bases between. The CDR3 has 13 amino acids. Germline-derived CDR1 and CDR2 are GTSNPN and SVGIG (reference sequence). Here the CDR3 reads CAWSVGRTYGYTF. The CDR3 coding sequence is TGTGCCTGGAGTGTGGGCAGGACGTATGGCTACACCTTC.

This chain joins TRBV3-1 and TRBJ2-7; 9 bases line up with TRBD2. The germline V gene has CDR1 LGHDT and CDR2 YNNKEL (reference sequence). The CDR3 loop spans 14 amino acids. Trimming took 2 bases from V and 2 from J; bases not matched to a gene: 1. CDR3 region: CASSQWTSAYEQYF. In nucleotides, the CDR3 is TGTGCCAGCAGCCAATGGACTAGCGCCTACGAGCAGTACTTC.

This chain links TRBV20-1 with TRBJ1-4; D is possibly TRBD1 (5 bases). The V gene lost 3 bases and the J gene lost 4 bases, with 18 bases spanning the gap. This CDR3 is 16 amino acids long. Looked up from germline, CDR1 is DFQATT and CDR2 is SNEGSKA (reference sequence). The CDR3 DNA reads TGCAGTGCTAGGCCCCCGAGTGGGGCCCTTAATGAAAAACTGTTTTTT. Amino acid sequence: CSARPPSGALNEKLFF.

This clonotype was counted many times. The chain joins TRBV11-2 to TRBJ1-1; D call uncertain. The CDR3 consists of 14 residues. The V end was cut by 6 bases, the J end by 2 bases, with 13 bases between. The germline CDR1 and CDR2 sequences are SGHAT and FQNNGV. CDR3 loop: CASRLLRVNTEAFF. CDR3 bases: TGTGCCAGCAGGCTATTACGGGTAAACACTGAAGCTTTCTTT.